Below are 23 T cell receptor beta chains sequenced from a single sample in a study of cytomegalovirus exposure and HLA in healthy donors. Use of 60 Vbeta and 13 Jbeta primers characterized the PCR. TCRdb keeps only in-frame clones here, not all; method: immunoSEQ multiplex PCR. The specimen's table records about 84,000 clones. Sequencing was done on a sample of PBMCs. These receptors all come from a man aged 45 to 65 in good health and CMV-seronegative.

The J gene is TRBJ2-7, the V gene TRBV2, with TRBD1 as a possible D gene (5 bases). Trimming shortened V by 7 bases and J by 2 bases, and 15 bases separated the two germline ends. There are 14 residues in the CDR3. Germline V gene lookup returns CDR1 SNHLY and CDR2 FYNNEI. The CDR3 region has the DNA TGTGCCAGCATGCGCCGAATGACAGCCTACGAGCAGTACTTC. The encoded protein is CASMRRMTAYEQYF.

The chain recombines TRBV29-1 with TRBJ2-1; D unresolved. The CDR3 covers 13 residues. V lost 0 bases to trimming and J lost 3 bases, with 6 bases between them. Germline V gives CDR1 SQVTM, CDR2 ANQGSEA. The CDR3 reads CSVEDPVYNEQFF. The CDR3 coding sequence is TGCAGCGTTGAAGATCCCGTCTACAATGAGCAGTTCTTC.

The chain recombines TRBV28 with TRBJ1-5; D gene unclear. There are 14 residues in the CDR3. Germline CDR1 MDHEN, CDR2 SYDVKM. V was pared by 6 bases and J by 5 bases, with 14 bases between. The CDR3 is CASSPIPRHQPQHF. CDR3 nucleotides: TGTGCCAGCAGCCCTATCCCTAGACATCAGCCCCAGCATTTT.

This chain uses TRBV9 with TRBJ1-4; D ambiguous. This CDR3 spans 15 amino acids. Trimming stripped 4 bases from V and 0 bases from J, with 10 bases between. Germline loops: CDR1 SGDLS, CDR2 YYNGEE. The CDR3 DNA is TGTGCCAGCAGCCCAACAGCTGCAACTAATGAAAAACTGTTTTTT. This encodes CASSPTAATNEKLFF.

To note about this clone: The junction departs from germline at one end; a sequencing error may be responsible. This chain joins TRBV7-3 and TRBJ2-5; TRBD1 aligns across 7 bases. CDR1 is SGHTA, CDR2 FQGTGA, per germline. The CDR3 runs to 14 residues. The CDR3 loop is CAGSPSTGQETQYF. The CDR3 bases are TGTGCCGGCAGCCCATCGACAGGGCAAGAGACCCAGTACTTC. Together with reference TRBV7-3 and TRBJ2-5, the CDR3 gives the full variable domain: GAGVSQTPSNKVTEKGKYVELRCDPISGHTALYWYRQSLGQGPEFLIYFQGTGAADDSGLPNDRFFAVRPEGSVSTLKIQRTERGDSAVYLCAGSPSTGQETQYFGPGTRLLVL.

The chain joins TRBV15 to TRBJ2-2; unclear D gene. The CDR3 extends over 15 amino acids. V lost 3 bases and J lost 3, with 11 bases in between. The germline V gene encodes CDR1 LNHNV and CDR2 YYDKDF (reference sequence). CDR3 sequence reads: CATSRELGDTGELFF. The CDR3 DNA reads as TGTGCCACCAGCAGGGAGCTTGGAGACACCGGGGAGCTGTTTTTT.

As DNA, the CDR3 is TGCGCCAGCAGCTCCCGGACAGAGAACTATGGCTACACCTTC. Its translation: CASSSRTENYGYTF. V usage is TRBV5-1 and J usage is TRBJ1-2; tentative D call: TRBD1 (6 bases). The CDR3 is 14 residues long. V lost 3 bases, J lost 2 bases, and 11 bases lay in between. In germline, CDR1 is SGHRS, CDR2 YFSETQ. The full variable domain, its missing parts supplied by reference TRBV5-1 and TRBJ1-2, is KAGVTQTPRYLIKTRGQQVTLSCSPISGHRSVSWYQQTPGQGLQFLFEYFSETQRNKGNFPGRFSGRQFSNSRSEMNVSTLELGDSALYLCASSSRTENYGYTFGSGTRLTVV.

This rearrangement joins TRBV6-1 to TRBJ2-7; D not resolved. Germline loops: CDR1 MNHNS, CDR2 SASEGT. This CDR3 has 11 residues. Deletions cut 6 bases from V and 2 bases from J, with 5 bases between. CDR3 nucleotides: TGTGCCAGCAGGCCAGCCTACGAGCAGTACTTC. Encoded protein: CASRPAYEQYF.

The rearrangement joins TRBV6-5 to TRBJ2-7; weak D call: TRBD1 (5 bases). V was clipped by 0 bases and J by 2 bases, with 14 bases between them. The CDR3 covers 16 residues. Per germline, CDR1 MNHEY and CDR2 SVGAGI. CDR3 coding DNA: TGTGCCAGCAGTTACTCTATCGGACCGGACACCTACGAGCAGTACTTC. Protein: CASSYSIGPDTYEQYF.

This chain uses TRBV18 with TRBJ2-4; 8 bases match TRBD1. V lost 5 bases and J lost 0; bases outside the gene matches: 3. The CDR3 contains 15 residues. Germline lookup yields CDR1 KGHSH and CDR2 LQKENI. CDR3 amino acids: CASSVDRVAKNIQYF. CDR3 coding DNA: TGTGCCAGCTCAGTGGACAGGGTAGCCAAAAACATTCAGTACTTC. The full variable domain, its missing parts supplied by reference TRBV18 and TRBJ2-4, is NAGVMQNPRHLVRRRGQEARLRCSPMKGHSHVYWYRQLPEEGLKFMVYLQKENIIDESGMPKERFSAEFPKEGPSILRIQQVVRGDSAAYFCASSVDRVAKNIQYFGAGTRLSVL.

The chain employs TRBV5-1 and TRBJ1-1; D not resolved. Germline V gives CDR1 SGHRS, CDR2 YFSETQ. Trimming shortened V by 0 bases and J by 2 bases, and 11 bases separated the two germline ends. This CDR3 has 15 amino acids. The CDR3 DNA reads as TGCGCCAGCAGCTTGGAAGGAGGAGTTAACACTGAAGCTTTCTTT. It codes for CASSLEGGVNTEAFF.

In regard to this clone: Other nucleotide sequences in the sample specify the same CDR3. The rearrangement joins TRBV18 to TRBJ1-4, with D possibly TRBD1 on 6 matching bases. Per germline, CDR1 KGHSH and CDR2 LQKENI. This CDR3 spans 13 amino acids. Trimming removed 3 bases from V and 8 bases from J, with 10 bases in between. CDR3 bases: TGTGCCAGCTCACCGGGCAGGGGCGAAAAACTGTTTTTT. Protein: CASSPGRGEKLFF.

The chain couples TRBV9 to TRBJ1-2; TRBD1 aligns across 9 bases. The CDR3 extends over 15 amino acids. CDR1 and CDR2 from the germline V gene are SGDLS and YYNGEE. The J segment lost 3 bases and the V segment lost 5 bases, leaving 8 bases of the junction unmatched. The CDR3 region has the DNA TGTGCCAGCAGTTCCGGGACAGGGAAGGACTATGGCTACACCTTC. It yields the protein CASSSGTGKDYGYTF.

The V gene is TRBV2, the J gene TRBJ2-7, with TRBD1 matching 8 bases. CDR1 and CDR2 (germline): SNHLY, FYNNEI. The CDR3 runs 12 residues. V lost 6 bases and J lost 3; bases outside the gene matches: 1. Written as DNA, the CDR3 is TGTGCCAGCAGGACAGGGGTCTACGAGCAGTACTTC. This translates into CASRTGVYEQYF. Complete variable domain (other parts from reference TRBV2 and TRBJ2-7): EPEVTQTPSHQVTQMGQEVILRCVPISNHLYFYWYRQILGQKVEFLVSFYNNEISEKSEIFDDQFSVERPDGSNFTLKIRSTKLEDSAMYFCASRTGVYEQYFGPGTRLTVT.

V and J are TRBV5-5 and TRBJ1-4; D is undetermined. The CDR3 length is 15 residues. V was cut by 3 bases and J by 0 bases, with 9 bases left in between. The V gene's germline CDR1 is SGHKS and CDR2 YYEKEE (reference sequence). In DNA form, the CDR3 reads TGTGCCAGCAGCTCGGACGGGGCAACTAATGAAAAACTGTTTTTT. It translates to CASSSDGATNEKLFF.

The chain is built from TRBV6-5 and TRBJ2-7, with TRBD1 identical over 9 bases. The CDR3 is 15 amino acids. V lost 6 bases to trimming and J lost 0 bases; unmatched junction nucleotides: 6. Germline V gene data show CDR1 as MNHEY and CDR2 as SVGAGI. The CDR3 protein is CASRDGTGSSYEQYF. CDR3 DNA: TGTGCCAGCAGGGACGGGACAGGGAGCTCCTACGAGCAGTACTTC.

V and J are TRBV4-2 and TRBJ2-1; no firm D call. Looked up from germline, CDR1 is LGHNA and CDR2 is YNFKEQ. V shed 0 bases and J shed 2 bases, with 11 bases lying between them. The CDR3 loop spans 16 amino acids. CDR3 residues: CASSQDESRAYNEQFF. The CDR3 DNA follows: TGTGCCAGCAGCCAAGACGAATCGCGTGCCTACAATGAGCAGTTCTTC.

The chain uses TRBV2 and TRBJ2-7; 8 nucleotides agree with TRBD1. Unmatched junction bases numbered 24, after V lost 6 bases and J lost 2 bases. CDR1 is SNHLY, CDR2 FYNNEI, per germline. There are 20 residues in the CDR3. CDR3 protein: CASRGPPRTDTTGVPYEQYF. In DNA, the CDR3 is TGTGCCAGCAGGGGCCCCCCACGGACCGACACGACAGGGGTTCCCTACGAGCAGTACTTC.

This chain joins TRBV6-5 and TRBJ2-7; 8 bases match TRBD1. V was pared by 5 bases and J by 2 bases, with 2 bases of the junction left unmatched. Germline V gene lookup returns CDR1 MNHEY and CDR2 SVGAGI. There are 13 residues in the CDR3. This CDR3 is CASSGQGTYEQYF. The CDR3 DNA follows: TGTGCCAGCAGTGGACAGGGTACCTACGAGCAGTACTTC.

The chain links TRBV4-2 to TRBJ2-2, with D perhaps TRBD2 (5 bases). Trimming removed 5 bases from V and 4 bases from J, with 20 bases in between. The length of the CDR3 is 17 residues. Germline CDR1 LGHNA, CDR2 YNFKEQ. The CDR3 is CASSKRERAEVTGELFF. The DNA for the CDR3 is TGTGCCAGCAGCAAAAGGGAGCGAGCGGAGGTCACCGGGGAGCTGTTTTTT.

This chain connects TRBV6-5 to TRBJ1-2; tentatively, D is TRBD1 (6 bases). Looked up from germline, CDR1 is MNHEY and CDR2 is SVGAGI. The CDR3 sequence is 15 residues long. The V end lost 0 bases, the J end lost 8 bases, and 16 bases lay between the germline ends. DNA of the CDR3: TGTGCCAGCAGTTACTCTAGGTCCGGGGGGCTCGGCTACACCTTC. As protein: CASSYSRSGGLGYTF.

CDR3 in amino acids: CASSPPEWEAPYEQYF. The CDR3 DNA reads TGTGCCAGCTCACCACCGGAATGGGAGGCCCCCTACGAGCAGTACTTC. The V gene is TRBV18, the J gene TRBJ2-7; D might be TRBD2 (6 bases). The V gene's germline CDR1 is KGHSH and CDR2 LQKENI. The V gene lost 0 bases and the J gene lost 2 bases, with 14 bases spanning the gap. The CDR3 totals 16 residues.

The chain links TRBV28 to TRBJ2-3; 8 bases map to TRBD1. The CDR3 consists of 14 residues. J gave up 1 base and V 6 bases, and 3 bases lay outside the gene matches. The germline CDR1 and CDR2 sequences are MDHEN and SYDVKM. CDR3 DNA: TGTGCCAGCAGGAGACAGGGGCGCACAGATACGCAGTATTTT. Translated, it gives CASRRQGRTDTQYF. Complete variable domain (other parts from reference TRBV28 and TRBJ2-3): DVKVTQSSRYLVKRTGEKVFLECVQDMDHENMFWYRQDPGLGLRLIYFSYDVKMKEKGDIPEGYSVSREKKERFSLILESASTNQTSMYLCASRRQGRTDTQYFGPGTRLTVL.